The clone carrying this T cell receptor beta chain appeared many times. Its antigen is undetermined. CDR1 and CDR2 from the germline V gene are MDHEN and SYDVKM. There are 14 residues in the CDR3. The V end lost 7 bases, the J end lost 2 bases, and 14 bases lay between the germline ends. The sample comes from a study of human T cells and chemical hapten exposure. Findings and limits, study-wide: Versus controls, significantly more large CDR3 similarity clusters arose from expanded TCRs. Sensitizing with DPC caused no change in TCRs above 1 in 1000 frequency.

TCRdb passed the RACE reads through MiXCR, listing each CDR3 protein once. The repertoire holds 380,000 or so distinct CDR3 sequences, with about 4.8% as singletons. The time point denotes: patch test 1, 2 weeks after DPC sensitization. Noted treatment: therapeutic diphenylcyclopropenone sensitization with weekly scalp DPC. The clonotype comes from a woman aged 50 to 60 with alopecia areata. Some clones in this sample may be carry-over from other donors' samples. The gene calls are TRBV28 and TRBJ2-5; D unclear. This specimen was whole blood, taken in connection with sensitization to the hapten diphenylcyclopropenone (DPC). This CDR3 is CASTQTYLQETQYF. Here the CDR3 DNA reads TGTGCCAGCACCCAGACTTACCTTCAAGAGACCCAGTACTTC.